The T cell receptor (beta chain) under discussion was sequenced for a study of blood T cell repertoires in COVID-19. There are 14 residues in the CDR3. Germline assignment: CDR1 LNHDA and CDR2 SQIVND (reference sequence). V lost 7 bases, J lost 4 bases, and 14 bases lay in between. The repertoire was sequenced with immunoSEQ multiplex PCR; TCRdb's copy has only in-frame clones and lacks some. The sample yields roughly 320,000 clones, 85% to 95% seen once. The TCR was taken from a woman in her thirties who had been exposed to COVID-19. Sequencing was done on a sample of PBMCs or T cells enriched from blood (not recorded which). V and J are TRBV19 and TRBJ1-3; maybe TRBD1 (5 bases). The CDR3 reads CASNSPDSGNTIYF. The CDR3 DNA sequence: TGTGCCAGTAACTCCCCTGACAGCGGAAACACCATATATTTT.